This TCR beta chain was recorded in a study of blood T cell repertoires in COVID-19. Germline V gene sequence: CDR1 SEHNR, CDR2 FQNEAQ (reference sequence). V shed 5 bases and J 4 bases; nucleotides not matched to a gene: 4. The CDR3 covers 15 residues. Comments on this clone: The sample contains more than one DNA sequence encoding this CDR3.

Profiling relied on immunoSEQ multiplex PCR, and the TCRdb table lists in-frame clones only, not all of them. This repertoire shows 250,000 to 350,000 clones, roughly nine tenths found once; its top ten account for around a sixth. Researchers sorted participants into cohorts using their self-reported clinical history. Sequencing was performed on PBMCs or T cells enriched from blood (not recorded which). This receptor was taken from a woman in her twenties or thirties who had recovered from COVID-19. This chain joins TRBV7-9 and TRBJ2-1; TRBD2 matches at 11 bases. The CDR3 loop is CASSLLAGGYNEQFF. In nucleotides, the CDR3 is TGTGCCAGCAGCCTTTTAGCGGGAGGGTACAATGAGCAGTTCTTC.